Shown below are 29 T cell receptor beta chains from a single sample sequenced in a study of T cell responses to AZD1222 COVID-19 vaccine. Some clones are missing from TCRdb's copy, which holds only in-frame ones; the method was immunoSEQ multiplex PCR. The sample carries about 130,000 clones, roughly 88% recorded once. The sequencing used peripheral blood, collected on day 0 of MenACWY control vaccination. Source of these receptors: an adult in good health.

The rearrangement uses TRBV5-4 and TRBJ1-4; maybe TRBD1 (5 bases). This CDR3 spans 15 amino acids. Germline V gene lookup returns CDR1 SGHNT and CDR2 YYREEE (reference sequence). Trimming removed 2 bases at V and 8 bases at J, with 16 bases between. In DNA, the CDR3 is TGTGCCAGCAGCTTTGGGGACTTCACGGGGGAAAAACTGTTTTTT. Its translation: CASSFGDFTGEKLFF.

The V and J genes are TRBV19 and TRBJ2-7, with 7 nucleotides matching TRBD1. CDR1 and CDR2 from the germline V gene are LNHDA and SQIVND (reference sequence). The V gene end was trimmed by 5 bases and the J gene end by 4 bases; junction bases not matched to a gene: 11. This CDR3 spans 15 amino acids. The CDR3 loop is CASSLPPGRGYEQYF. The CDR3 bases are TGTGCCAGTAGTCTCCCACCGGGCAGGGGGTACGAGCAGTACTTC.

The gene calls are TRBV11-2 and TRBJ2-1; D may be TRBD2 (6 bases). The V gene's germline CDR1 is SGHAT and CDR2 FQNNGV. V was cut by 8 bases and J by 4 bases, with 9 bases left in between. This CDR3 contains 12 residues. The CDR3 coding sequence is TGTGCCAGCGATCTAGCGTACAATGAGCAGTTCTTC. This translates into CASDLAYNEQFF.

This clone was picked up one time. The gene calls are TRBV19 and TRBJ2-7; D gene ambiguous. V was clipped by 1 base and J by 3 bases, with 13 bases between them. The CDR3 consists of 15 residues. CDR1 and CDR2 (germline): LNHDA, SQIVND (reference sequence). CDR3 bases: TGTGCCAGTAGTATAGGTCAGACTCCCATCTACGAGCAGTACTTC. Translated, it gives CASSIGQTPIYEQYF. The full variable domain, rest sourced from reference TRBV19 and TRBJ2-7, is DGGITQSPKYLFRKEGQNVTLSCEQNLNHDAMYWYRQDPGQGLRLIYYSQIVNDFQKGDIAEGYSVSREKKESFPLTVTSAQKNPTAFYLCASSIGQTPIYEQYFGPGTRLTVT.

This chain uses TRBV5-4 with TRBJ2-7; 10 positions agree with TRBD2. The germline CDR1 and CDR2 sequences are SGHNT and YYREEE (reference sequence). The junction had 6 bases not matched to a gene; V was cut back by 4 bases and J by 2 bases. The CDR3 has 15 amino acids. This CDR3 reads CASSRTSGATYEQYF. CDR3 in DNA: TGTGCCAGCAGCCGCACTAGCGGGGCAACCTACGAGCAGTACTTC.

The J gene is TRBJ1-5, the V gene TRBV2, with D possibly matching TRBD1 (5 bases). This CDR3 region has 14 residues. Trimming removed 3 bases at V and 5 bases at J, with 11 bases between. Germline CDR1 is SNHLY and CDR2 is FYNNEI. This CDR3 is CASSEGTLHQPQHF. The DNA for the CDR3 is TGTGCCAGCAGTGAGGGGACCCTGCATCAGCCCCAGCATTTT.

The rearrangement uses TRBV30 and TRBJ1-2; D gene unclear. V was trimmed by 2 bases and J by 7 bases, leaving 20 bases between them. From germline, CDR1 is GTSNPN and CDR2 SVGIG (reference sequence). The CDR3 runs 15 residues. The DNA of the CDR3 is TGTGCCTGGAGTTTCGACCGGGAGAGTTCTTTTGGCTACACCTTC. Translation: CAWSFDRESSFGYTF.

This clone has a single count. The rearrangement links TRBV7-2 to TRBJ1-4; possibly TRBD1 for D (5 bases). Germline assignment: CDR1 SGHTA and CDR2 FQGNSA. Trimming pared 5 bases from V and 8 bases from J, leaving 15 bases between. The CDR3 is 14 residues long. This CDR3 is CASSRTSRREKLFF. The CDR3 nucleotides are TGTGCCAGCAGCCGGACAAGCCGAAGGGAAAAACTGTTTTTT.

The chain combines TRBV14 with TRBJ2-7, with TRBD2 matching 8 bases. CDR1 is SGHDN and CDR2 is FVKESK in the germline V gene. V shed 5 bases and J 5 bases; nucleotides not matched to a gene: 8. The CDR3 is made up of 14 amino acids. The CDR3: CASSDGLALNEQYF. CDR3 nucleotide sequence: TGTGCCAGCAGCGACGGACTAGCACTGAACGAGCAGTACTTC.

This chain joins TRBV19 and TRBJ1-1; possible D gene TRBD1, 5 bases. Per the germline V gene, CDR1 is LNHDA and CDR2 is SQIVND (reference sequence). V lost 5 bases, J lost 5 bases, and 12 bases lay in between. This CDR3 region has 13 residues. In DNA, the CDR3 is TGTGCCAGTAGTCGGGACGGCAGGACTGAAGCTTTCTTT. Amino acids: CASSRDGRTEAFF.

As to this clone: Other nucleotide sequences in the sample specify the same CDR3. This chain links TRBV28 with TRBJ2-7; D unresolved. V was pared by 6 bases and J by 2 bases, with 5 bases between. There are 11 residues in the CDR3. Germline V CDR1 and CDR2: MDHEN, SYDVKM. CDR3 sequence: CASSLTYEQYF. CDR3 DNA: TGTGCCAGCAGCCTTACCTACGAGCAGTACTTC. The full variable domain, its missing parts supplied by reference TRBV28 and TRBJ2-7, is DVKVTQSSRYLVKRTGEKVFLECVQDMDHENMFWYRQDPGLGLRLIYFSYDVKMKEKGDIPEGYSVSREKKERFSLILESASTNQTSMYLCASSLTYEQYFGPGTRLTVT.

This clone appeared many times. This chain connects TRBV7-9 to TRBJ1-2; D gene uncertain. V lost 5 bases, J lost 5 bases, and 12 bases lay in between. Germline V gives CDR1 SEHNR, CDR2 FQNEAQ (reference sequence). This CDR3 contains 13 residues. The CDR3: CASSARTEYGYTF. The CDR3 DNA reads as TGTGCCAGCAGCGCCCGGACTGAATATGGCTACACCTTC.

This chain links TRBV3-1 (or the pseudogene TRBV3-2) with TRBJ1-1; D gene ambiguous. The CDR3 extends over 12 amino acids. The V end was cut by 0 bases, the J end by 10 bases, with 9 bases between. Germline assignment: CDR1 LGHDT and CDR2 YNNKEL (reference sequence). The CDR3 DNA reads as TGTGCCAGCAGCCAAGAGTTCGGAGGAGCTTTCTTT. Protein sequence: CASSQEFGGAFF.

The chain employs TRBV13 and TRBJ2-7; TRBD1 agrees at 8 bases. The CDR3 is 15 residues long. CDR1 and CDR2 from the germline V gene are PRHDT and FYEKMQ (reference sequence). The V and J ends lost 7 bases and 5 bases, in that order; junction bases with no gene match: 13. CDR3 coding DNA: TGTGCCAGCACCCTAAGGGGACAGGTGGCAAACGAGCAGTACTTC. Amino acid sequence: CASTLRGQVANEQYF.

The V and J genes are TRBV6-4 and TRBJ2-7, with a possible D match to TRBD2 (5 bases). The CDR3 length is 13 residues. The V end lost 9 bases, the J end lost 3 bases, and 15 bases lay between the germline ends. CDR1 is MRHNA and CDR2 is SNTAGT in the germline V gene. The CDR3 nucleotides are TGTGCCAGTCCTGATAACCGGGACTACGAGCAGTACTTC. Translation gives CASPDNRDYEQYF.

The chain is built from TRBV3-1 (or the pseudogene TRBV3-2) and TRBJ1-5; unclear D gene. Trimming pared 3 bases from V and 9 bases from J, leaving 18 bases between. Germline V gives CDR1 LGHDT, CDR2 YNNKEL (reference sequence). The CDR3 loop spans 15 amino acids. CDR3 bases: TGTGCCAGCAGCCAGAATCTGGACCGATTCGCGCCCCAGCATTTT. Amino acids: CASSQNLDRFAPQHF.

V is TRBV9 and J is TRBJ1-2, with 9 bases that match TRBD1. The CDR3 is 15 amino acids. CDR1 and CDR2 (germline): SGDLS, YYNGEE. J lost 1 base, V lost 4 bases, and 5 bases had no gene match. CDR3 in DNA: TGTGCCAGCAGCTCGGGGGACAGGGTTAACTATGGCTACACCTTC. Residues: CASSSGDRVNYGYTF.

The rearrangement links TRBV25-1 to TRBJ1-2; D possibly corresponds to TRBD1 (5 bases). The ends were cut back, 2 bases at V and 5 bases at J, with 15 bases in the middle. Germline CDR1 and CDR2: MGHDK and SYGVNS. The CDR3 has 15 amino acids. CDR3 nucleotide sequence: TGTGCCAGCAGTGAAGCAAGGAGGGGATGGTATGGCTACACCTTC. Translating gives CASSEARRGWYGYTF.

This clone has a handful of counts. The chain combines TRBV7-9 with TRBJ1-2; D is unclear. From germline, CDR1 is SEHNR and CDR2 FQNEAQ (reference sequence). The CDR3 has 13 residues. V lost 0 bases and J 3 bases, leaving 5 bases between the germline ends. The CDR3: CASSLAQYYGYTF. The CDR3 DNA follows: TGTGCCAGCAGCTTAGCGCAATACTATGGCTACACCTTC.

The chain employs TRBV19 and TRBJ1-5, with D unclear. This CDR3 comprises 13 residues. CDR1 is LNHDA, CDR2 SQIVND, per germline (reference sequence). Trimming removed 6 bases at V and 4 bases at J, with 10 bases between. CDR3 in DNA: TGTGCCAGTAGGATTAATAGGAATCAGCCCCAGCATTTT. Translated: CASRINRNQPQHF.

This sequence joins TRBV29-1 and TRBJ1-1; D ambiguous. Between the trimmed V and J ends, which lost 7 bases and 4 bases, there was a span of 22 bases. From germline, CDR1 is SQVTM and CDR2 ANQGSEA. The CDR3 is made up of 15 amino acids. The chain's CDR3 is CSAQKFVPEGTEAFF. The CDR3 bases are TGCAGCGCCCAAAAGTTCGTTCCGGAGGGCACTGAAGCTTTCTTT. The full variable domain, completed using reference TRBV29-1 and TRBJ1-1, is SAVISQKPSRDICQRGTSLTIQCQVDSQVTMMFWYRQQPGQSLTLIATANQGSEATYESGFVIDKFPISRPNLTFSTLTVSNMSPEDSSIYLCSAQKFVPEGTEAFFGQGTRLTVV.

This clone was picked up one time. This chain connects TRBV19 to TRBJ2-7; tentatively, D is TRBD2 (6 bases). V was clipped by 9 bases and J by 1 base, with 16 bases between them. The CDR3 has 14 residues. Germline V gene lookup returns CDR1 LNHDA and CDR2 SQIVND (reference sequence). CDR3 sequence: CASTGTHGSYEQYF. The CDR3 DNA reads TGTGCCAGCACGGGGACTCATGGGTCCTACGAGCAGTACTTC.

V and J are TRBV9 and TRBJ2-7; possible D gene TRBD2, 5 bases. Germline V gene lookup returns CDR1 SGDLS and CDR2 YYNGEE. V was clipped by 4 bases and J by 0 bases, with 17 bases between them. This CDR3 region has 16 residues. The CDR3 spells CASSPTVGEGSYEQYF. The CDR3 bases are TGTGCCAGCAGCCCCACCGTCGGTGAGGGCTCCTACGAGCAGTACTTC. Full variable domain (rest looked up from reference TRBV9 and TRBJ2-7): DSGVTQTPKHLITATGQRVTLRCSPRSGDLSVYWYQQSLDQGLQFLIQYYNGEERAKGNILERFSAQQFPDLHSELNLSSLELGDSALYFCASSPTVGEGSYEQYFGPGTRLTVT.

The chain joins TRBV18 to TRBJ2-3; D is undetermined. Germline CDR1 and CDR2: KGHSH and LQKENI. V was clipped by 5 bases and J by 6 bases, with 12 bases between them. The CDR3 is 13 residues long. CDR3 bases: TGTGCCAGCTCAGGGGTTTTAATGGATACGCAGTATTTT. Protein sequence: CASSGVLMDTQYF.

The genes are TRBV19 and TRBJ2-6; unclear D gene. With 9 bases removed from V and 3 bases from J, the gap between germline ends came to 12 bases. The germline CDR1 and CDR2 sequences are LNHDA and SQIVND (reference sequence). The CDR3 loop spans 14 amino acids. CDR3 DNA: TGTGCCAGCCGACAAAGCTTTGGGGCCAACGTCCTGACTTTC. Residues: CASRQSFGANVLTF.

The chain combines TRBV11-3 with TRBJ2-1; D may correspond to TRBD1 or TRBD2 (6 bases each). This CDR3 spans 14 amino acids. Germline-derived CDR1 and CDR2 are SGHNT and YENEEA. With 5 bases removed from V and 9 bases from J, the gap between germline ends came to 17 bases. The CDR3 sequence is CASSERRGYTEQFF. The DNA for the CDR3 is TGTGCCAGCAGCGAGCGGAGGGGGTATACTGAGCAGTTCTTC.

Concerning this clone itself: The junction does not match germline at one end; this may be a read error. This chain uses TRBV7-9 with TRBJ2-2, with a weak D call TRBD1 (6 bases). CDR1 and CDR2 (germline): SEHNR, FQNEAQ (reference sequence). The CDR3 has 17 amino acids. This CDR3 reads CAISPTEARGNTGELFF. Written as DNA, the CDR3 is TGTGCCATCAGCCCCACTGAGGCCAGGGGGAACACCGGGGAGCTGTTTTTT.

In DNA form, the CDR3 reads TGTGCCAGCAGCCAGACAGGGGGCGCGTCCTACGAGCAGTACTTC. Translated: CASSQTGGASYEQYF. The chain recombines TRBV28 with TRBJ2-7; 10 bases agree with TRBD1. The germline V gene has CDR1 MDHEN and CDR2 SYDVKM. This CDR3 contains 15 residues. Losses at the gene ends were 6 bases for V and 1 base for J; bases not matched to a gene: 6.

The chain links TRBV7-9 to TRBJ2-7, with D unresolved. V was clipped by 2 bases and J by 0 bases, with 11 bases between them. Germline V gives CDR1 SEHNR, CDR2 FQNEAQ (reference sequence). There are 15 residues in the CDR3. CDR3 region: CASSLSAATSYEQYF. For the CDR3, the DNA is TGTGCCAGCAGCTTATCTGCAGCGACCTCCTACGAGCAGTACTTC.